Ten or more counts support the clone carrying this T cell receptor (beta chain). The data were taken from a study of neurological immune-mediated disorders. The CDR3 totals 16 residues. Trimming removed 3 bases from V and 0 bases from J, with 10 bases in between. Per germline, CDR1 SGHRS and CDR2 YFSETQ. A 10-nucleotide random UMI tagged transcripts in template-switch 5'RACE cDNA synthesis. TCRdb re-called the 5' RACE reads with MiXCR, one entry per CDR3 protein. Here the sample spans around 64,000 distinct CDR3 sequences, 12% being singletons. The source is an older woman with HTLV-1-associated myelopathy (HAM/TSP). The chain carries TRBV5-1 and TRBJ2-6, with D uncertain. Material: PBMCs. The CDR3 DNA reads as TGCGCCAGCAGCTCTCGAGTGAGCTCTGGGGCCAACGTCCTGACTTTC. This sequence encodes CASSSRVSSGANVLTF.